This entry is about one T cell receptor (beta chain). No antigen is known for it. The source of the sample is a study of cytomegalovirus exposure and HLA in healthy donors. A multiplex PCR was run with 60 Vbeta primers and 13 Jbeta primers. TCRdb keeps only in-frame clones here, not all; method: immunoSEQ multiplex PCR. This sample's table reports some 44,000 clones. Notes on the study in general: It was 160 or so TCR beta chains that were listed as cytomegalovirus-associated. Sequencing depth across donors, presence/absence analyses assumed, was roughly uniform.

V lost 6 bases and J lost 12; bases outside the gene matches: 16. This CDR3 comprises 15 residues. Germline loops: CDR1 LNHDA, CDR2 SQIVND (reference sequence). This clonotype originated in a woman under 40 in good health and CMV-seronegative. The sequenced material came from PBMCs. The J gene is TRBJ2-1, the V gene TRBV19; 8 nucleotides agree with TRBD2. The CDR3 sequence: CASRPGLGSPAGQFF. In DNA, the CDR3 is TGTGCCAGTAGGCCGGGACTAGGGTCCCCTGCGGGGCAGTTCTTC.